This TCR beta chain was identified during a study of cytomegalovirus exposure and HLA in healthy donors. Sequencing used immunoSEQ multiplex PCR; TCRdb keeps in-frame clones, though not all of them. The top ten hold about 2% of the sample, which has about 200,000 clones, about nine tenths seen once. For this clone: The sample has other DNA sequences that encode this CDR3 too.

Germline assignment: CDR1 SGHNT and CDR2 YYREEE (reference sequence). The CDR3 runs 11 residues. V was pared by 3 bases and J by 2 bases, with 3 bases between. Sequencing was done on a sample of PBMCs. The chain carries TRBV5-4 and TRBJ2-7; D unclear. The clonotype comes from a woman aged 18-29 years in good health and CMV-seropositive. The CDR3 bases are TGTGCCAGCAGCTCTACCTACGAGCAGTACTTC. Amino acid sequence: CASSSTYEQYF.